This TCR beta chain was profiled in a study of blood T cells in healthy people across ages. Then a second PCR, running about 6 to 12 cycles, was carried out with a sample-barcoded 5' primer and a J-beta primer mix. Each TCR beta cDNA got a 12-nucleotide random molecular identifier. TCRdb analysed the 5' RACE reads with MiXCR anew, one entry per CDR3 protein. This table has some 920,000 distinct CDR3 sequences, roughly 50% appearing once. Drawing of peripheral blood yielded 8.5 to 10 milliliters from each donor. The V end was cut by 6 bases, the J end by 11 bases, with 19 bases between. Germline V gene sequence: CDR1 DFQATT, CDR2 SNEGSKA (reference sequence). The CDR3 loop spans 12 amino acids.

The sequence derives from a woman in her sixties or seventies in good health. The sequencing input was blood. This rearrangement joins TRBV20-1 to TRBJ1-1; D is unresolved. CDR3 sequence reads: CSALSPVDGAFF. In nucleotides, the CDR3 is TGCAGTGCACTAAGCCCCGTTGATGGGGCTTTCTTT.